This T cell receptor (beta chain) comes out of a study of T cells in Graves' hyperthyroidism and ophthalmopathy. CDR3 size: 16 residues. Trimming took 0 bases from V and 2 from J; bases not matched to a gene: 5. CDR1 and CDR2 (germline): KGHSH, LQKENI. TCR beta CDR3 region amplification was performed from RNA transcripts. The TCR CDR3 first-round RT-PCR relied on the HTBI primer set. TCRdb recomputed calls from the multiplex PCR reads with MiXCR, one row per CDR3 protein. The repertoire includes 490,000 or so distinct CDR3 sequences, just under 20% of them detected once, and roughly 44% sits in the top ten. This clonotype came up many times.

The V call is TRBV18, the J call TRBJ2-3, with TRBD1 matching 7 bases. The sequenced sample consisted of blood. The TCR originated in a man between 35 and 55 years old with Graves' ophthalmopathy. Here the CDR3 reads CASSPPQGHNTDTQYF. The DNA of the CDR3 is TGTGCCAGCTCACCACCACAGGGGCACAACACAGATACGCAGTATTTT.